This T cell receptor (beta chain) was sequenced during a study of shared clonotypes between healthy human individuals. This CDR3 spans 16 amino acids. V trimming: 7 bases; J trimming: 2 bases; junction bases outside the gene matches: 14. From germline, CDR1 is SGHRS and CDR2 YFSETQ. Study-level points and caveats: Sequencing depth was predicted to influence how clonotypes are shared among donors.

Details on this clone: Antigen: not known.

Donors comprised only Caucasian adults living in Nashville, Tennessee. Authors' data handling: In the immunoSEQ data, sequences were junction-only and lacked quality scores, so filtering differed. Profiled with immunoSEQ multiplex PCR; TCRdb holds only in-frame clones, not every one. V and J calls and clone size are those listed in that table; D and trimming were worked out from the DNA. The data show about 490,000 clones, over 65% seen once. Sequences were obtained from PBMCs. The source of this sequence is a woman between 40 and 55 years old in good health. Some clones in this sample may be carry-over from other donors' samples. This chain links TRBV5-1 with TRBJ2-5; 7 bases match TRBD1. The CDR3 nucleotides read TGCGCCAGCGCGACCTTCCTGACAGGGTTGCAAGAGACCCAGTACTTC. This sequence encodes CASATFLTGLQETQYF.